This T cell receptor (beta chain) is from a study of cytomegalovirus exposure and HLA in healthy donors (dated 2017 in TCRdb). General notes on the study: According to a later analysis, one platform produced both the 110 or so validation repertoires and the 670 or so repertoires of the first cohort. The aim of the study was to test whether cataloging public T cell receptors could identify signatures of past pathogen exposure. Along with the 666-subject first cohort, a separate validation cohort of over a hundred different subjects was used. To predict cytomegalovirus infection status, the study combined high-throughput TCR immunosequencing, statistical association of individual TCRs with disease status, and machine learning. Overall results and qualifications from the work: A few of the identified cytomegalovirus-associated TCR beta chains were confirmed in vitro to be specific for cytomegalovirus antigens. A later analysis found that TCRs clustered in the first cohort also tended to co-occur in the 130 or so validation repertoires, with about 94% of cluster scores above 0. The authors suggested that the approach could potentially be extended to other disease states and immunological phenotypes. A total of roughly 160 TCR beta chains were listed by the study as associated with cytomegalovirus. Most TCR sequences were seen in very few donors, while some public TCRs were found in many individuals. In both the original and validation cohorts, the classifier was reported to diagnose cytomegalovirus status with high specificity and sensitivity. A later analysis lacked HLA typing for the validation cohort, so it scored co-occurrence in that cohort across all 120 or so repertoires.

As concerns this clone: This receptor's antigen is unknown. Base qualities are not provided; no much larger clone lies one nucleotide away.

Library prep was done by the immunoSEQ multiplex PCR assay. On the authors' methods: A statistical classification framework was built to diagnose cytomegalovirus status from the catalog of TCR beta chain sequences. This is the immuneACCESS table as TCRdb keeps it, with only in-frame sequences that have V and J called. A part of the clones is gone; compared with another copy, unresolved V genes explain less than half, and the rest is unexplained. The V and J calls and clone size come from that table; D and trimming were worked out from the DNA. In all, the sample holds about 120,000 clones, and about 91% of those were seen once. Around 1.1% of the sample is in the top ten clones. The V end loses 7 bases and the J end loses 3 bases, and a stretch of 12 bases separates them. As encoded in the germline V gene (reference sequence), CDR1 is SEHNR while CDR2 is FQNEAQ. There are 14 amino acids in the CDR3, from cysteine to phenylalanine inclusive. The sequence is cut down to CDR3 DNA, 42 bases in frame from base 1.

The donors belonged to the validation cohort of about 130 subjects, which was separate from the approximately 700-subject first cohort. Sequenced material: PBMCs. The chain is made from TRBV7-9 and TRBJ1-4, with the D gene not clear enough to name. The receptor comes from a young woman in good health and CMV-seronegative. In nucleotide form, the sequence is TGTGCCAGCACCCTCGGGGAGGCTAATGAAAAACTGTTTTTT. This translates into CASTLGEANEKLFF.